The 20 T cell receptor beta chains below come from one sample, sequenced in a study of blood T cells in healthy people across ages. The authors ran a second PCR of roughly 6 to 12 cycles using a sample-barcoded 5' primer and a J-beta primer mix. TCRdb re-analysed the 5' RACE reads in MiXCR, keeping a single row per CDR3 protein. The sample holds about 800,000 distinct CDR3 sequences, around 25% seen once. The same sample was also studied in work on T cells of mothers and their children.

Input material: blood. These receptors originate from a boy between 10 and 17 years old in good health.

This clonotype was seen many times. The CDR3 loop is CASSPTTGDGETQYF. CDR3 sequence (DNA): TGTGCCAGCAGCCCGACCACGGGGGACGGGGAGACCCAGTACTTC. The genes are TRBV9 and TRBJ2-5, with D perhaps matching TRBD2 (6 bases). Per the germline V gene, CDR1 is SGDLS and CDR2 is YYNGEE. Trimming pared 4 bases from V and 5 bases from J, leaving 18 bases between. CDR3 length: 15 amino acids.

This clonotype was recorded a few times. The chain recombines TRBV29-1 with TRBJ1-2; D is undetermined. Germline V lookup: CDR1 SQVTM, CDR2 ANQGSEA. The CDR3 has 12 residues. Trimming pared 5 bases from V and 2 bases from J, leaving 9 bases between. CDR3 nucleotides: TGCAGCGTTTTCGAGGGAAACTATGGCTACACCTTC. This codes for CSVFEGNYGYTF.

The rearrangement joins TRBV5-6 to TRBJ2-3; no firm D call. Germline CDR1 SGHDT, CDR2 YYEEEE. The ends were cut back, 5 bases at V and 5 bases at J, with 12 bases in the middle. The CDR3 runs 13 residues. The CDR3 region is CASRPQGLDTQYF. CDR3 nucleotides: TGTGCCAGCAGACCCCAAGGCCTAGATACGCAGTATTTT.

The genes are TRBV10-3 and TRBJ2-3; TRBD1 matches 9 bases. The germline CDR1 and CDR2 sequences are ENHRY and SYGVKD. The ends lost 4 bases at V and 1 base at J; junction bases unmatched: 6. The CDR3 loop spans 16 amino acids. CDR3 nucleotides: TGTGCCATCAGTGCAGGCGGACAGGGGCGCACAGATACGCAGTATTTT. It encodes CAISAGGQGRTDTQYF.

The gene calls are TRBV9 and TRBJ2-5; D is perhaps TRBD2 (7 bases). Germline V gene data show CDR1 as SGDLS and CDR2 as YYNGEE. Between the trimmed V and J ends, which lost 0 bases and 1 base, there was a span of 13 bases. The CDR3 runs 16 residues. DNA of the CDR3: TGTGCCAGCAGCGTAGTAGGGGGGGGCTTCCAAGAGACCCAGTACTTC. This codes for CASSVVGGGFQETQYF.

The chain couples TRBV7-2 to TRBJ2-3, with a weak D call TRBD1 (5 bases). Germline CDR1 and CDR2: SGHTA and FQGNSA. Between the trimmed V and J ends, which lost 3 bases and 3 bases, there was a span of 13 bases. This CDR3 has 15 amino acids. CDR3 residues: CASSLNPRGTDTQYF. The CDR3 DNA is TGTGCCAGCAGCTTGAACCCTAGGGGAACAGATACGCAGTATTTT.

The table lists this clonotype with a few counts. This chain links TRBV7-2 with TRBJ1-3, with unresolved D. Trimming left V 5 bases short and J 4 bases short, with 6 bases between. There are 12 residues in the CDR3. Germline CDR1 is SGHTA and CDR2 is FQGNSA. This CDR3 is CASSREGNTIYF. CDR3 sequence (DNA): TGTGCCAGCAGCAGGGAGGGAAACACCATATATTTT.

The chain carries TRBV12-3 or TRBV12-4 and TRBJ1-5, with D tentatively TRBD1 (5 bases). The CDR3 has 15 residues. V shed 0 bases and J shed 6 bases, with 12 bases lying between them. The CDR3 DNA reads as TGTGCCAGCAGTTTAGCGACCGGGGGGGGTCAGCCCCAGCATTTT. Translating it yields CASSLATGGGQPQHF.

This clonotype has more than one count but fewer than ten. CDR3 amino acids: CASSYDRGLSYEQYF. In nucleotides, the CDR3 is TGTGCCAGCAGTTACGACAGGGGGCTCTCCTACGAGCAGTACTTC. This chain links TRBV6-6 with TRBJ2-5; 10 bases are a match to TRBD1. The J call may be in error: the DNA end matches TRBJ2-7 better. Germline V gene lookup returns CDR1 MNHNY and CDR2 SVGAGI (reference sequence). The CDR3 loop spans 15 amino acids.

This clonotype was seen more than once but under ten times. The chain has TRBV24-1 and TRBJ1-5; TRBD1 aligns across 7 bases. Germline CDR1 is KGHDR and CDR2 is SFDVKD. The CDR3 sequence is 14 residues long. V trimming: 4 bases; J trimming: 4 bases; junction bases outside the gene matches: 3. CDR3 protein: CATSEAGQNQPQHF. The CDR3 DNA reads as TGTGCCACCAGTGAGGCGGGACAGAATCAGCCCCAGCATTTT.

DNA for the CDR3: TGCGCCAGCAGCCAGGCCCCTAGCGAATCGGTCGGGGAGCTGTTTTTT. Protein: CASSQAPSESVGELFF. V is TRBV4-1 and J is TRBJ2-2; maybe TRBD2 (6 bases). Trimming shortened V by 3 bases and J by 7 bases, and 18 bases separated the two germline ends. The CDR3 loop spans 16 amino acids. Germline V gene sequence: CDR1 MGHRA, CDR2 YSYEKL.

Only a few counts were recorded for this clonotype. This chain joins TRBV9 and TRBJ2-4; 7 bases fit TRBD1. The ends lost 4 bases at V and 1 base at J; junction bases unmatched: 17. Looked up from germline, CDR1 is SGDLS and CDR2 is YYNGEE. The CDR3 contains 19 residues. CDR3: CASSPEGQSGNLAKNIQYF. The CDR3 nucleotides read TGTGCCAGCAGCCCAGAGGGACAGAGCGGAAACCTTGCCAAAAACATTCAGTACTTC. Looking up the rest from reference TRBV9 and TRBJ2-4 gives the full variable domain: DSGVTQTPKHLITATGQRVTLRCSPRSGDLSVYWYQQSLDQGLQFLIQYYNGEERAKGNILERFSAQQFPDLHSELNLSSLELGDSALYFCASSPEGQSGNLAKNIQYFGAGTRLSVL.

This clonotype was observed a handful of times. The chain joins TRBV28 to TRBJ2-5; 8 nucleotides line up with TRBD1. The V gene's germline CDR1 is MDHEN and CDR2 SYDVKM. V lost 5 bases and J lost 2; bases outside the gene matches: 7. This CDR3 is 15 amino acids long. The CDR3 coding sequence is TGTGCCAGCAGTCCGCACCGGGACAGGCAAGAGACCCAGTACTTC. Translated, it gives CASSPHRDRQETQYF.

The CDR3 nucleotides are TGTGCCAGCCGGACTAGCGGGAGTAAGTACGAGCAGTACTTC. Encoded protein: CASRTSGSKYEQYF. The chain couples TRBV2 to TRBJ2-7; 13 bases are a match to TRBD2. Unmatched junction bases numbered 5, after V lost 8 bases and J lost 4 bases. There are 14 residues in the CDR3. Germline V CDR1 and CDR2: SNHLY, FYNNEI.

The rearrangement joins TRBV20-1 to TRBJ2-7, with D perhaps TRBD1 (6 bases). The CDR3 extends over 14 amino acids. V was cut by 2 bases and J by 2 bases, with 13 bases left in between. Germline V gives CDR1 DFQATT, CDR2 SNEGSKA (reference sequence). In DNA, the CDR3 is TGCAGTGCTAGAACAGGACAGATACCCTACGAGCAGTACTTC. Its translation: CSARTGQIPYEQYF.

This rearrangement joins TRBV7-6 to TRBJ2-1; TRBD1 or TRBD2 may be the D gene (5 bases each). The V end lost 4 bases, the J end lost 7 bases, and 20 bases lay between the germline ends. CDR3 length: 16 amino acids. From germline, CDR1 is SGHVS and CDR2 FNYEAQ. DNA for the CDR3: TGTGCCAGCAGCTCGCCCCCCGAAGCGTGGGGGAATGAGCAGTTCTTC. It specifies CASSSPPEAWGNEQFF.

This clonotype was seen a few times. The chain carries TRBV3-1 and TRBJ1-4; no definite D call. The CDR3 has 16 amino acids. Germline CDR1 reads LGHDT; CDR2 reads YNNKEL (reference sequence). Trimming took off 1 base at V and 5 bases at J, with 14 bases between the two ends. The CDR3 region has the DNA TGTGCCAGCAGCCAAGGAACTGGACCGATAAATGAAAAACTGTTTTTT. Encoded protein: CASSQGTGPINEKLFF.

This clonotype was counted only a few times. The rearrangement links TRBV2 to TRBJ1-1; D gene ambiguous. Between the trimmed V and J ends, which lost 6 bases and 1 base, there was a span of 12 bases. Germline loops: CDR1 SNHLY, CDR2 FYNNEI. This CDR3 region has 14 residues. The CDR3 DNA sequence: TGTGCCAGCAGGCCCCGGACGGGGAACACTGAAGCTTTCTTT. Residues: CASRPRTGNTEAFF.

This clonotype showed up just a few times. V and J are TRBV15 and TRBJ2-1; D could derive from TRBD1 or TRBD2 (5 bases each). CDR3 length: 15 residues. Germline loops: CDR1 LNHNV, CDR2 YYDKDF (reference sequence). Trimming removed 0 bases at V and 9 bases at J, with 15 bases between. The CDR3: CATSRDMGDLGEQFF. The CDR3 DNA reads as TGTGCCACCAGCAGAGATATGGGGGATTTGGGTGAGCAGTTCTTC.

This clonotype was seen a single time. The V call is TRBV28, the J call TRBJ2-3; weak D call: TRBD1 (6 bases). Trimming shortened V by 6 bases and J by 3 bases, and 19 bases separated the two germline ends. Germline V gene sequence: CDR1 MDHEN, CDR2 SYDVKM. The length of the CDR3 is 16 residues. The CDR3 sequence is CASSKQGIGFTDTQYF. The CDR3 DNA follows: TGTGCCAGCAGCAAACAGGGAATCGGCTTTACAGATACGCAGTATTTT.